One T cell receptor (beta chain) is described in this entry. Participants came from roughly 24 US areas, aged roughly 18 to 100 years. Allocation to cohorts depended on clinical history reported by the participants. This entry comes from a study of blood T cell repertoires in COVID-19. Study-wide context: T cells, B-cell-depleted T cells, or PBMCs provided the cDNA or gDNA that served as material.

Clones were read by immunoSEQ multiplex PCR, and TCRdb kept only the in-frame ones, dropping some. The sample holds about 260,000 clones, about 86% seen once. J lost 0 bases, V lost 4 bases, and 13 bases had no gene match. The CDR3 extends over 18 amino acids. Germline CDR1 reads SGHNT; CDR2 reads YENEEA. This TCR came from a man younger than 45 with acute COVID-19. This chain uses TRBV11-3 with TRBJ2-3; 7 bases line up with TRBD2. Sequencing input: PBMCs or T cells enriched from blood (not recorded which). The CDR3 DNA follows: TGTGCCAGCAGCTCATGGGAAATGAGCGGGACCAGCACAGATACGCAGTATTTT. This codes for CASSSWEMSGTSTDTQYF.